The T cell receptor beta chain under discussion was sequenced for a study of T-cell reconstitution after alpha-beta-depleted transplantation in children. Preparing the TCRbeta library involved the use of unique molecular identifiers. TCRdb independently ran MiXCR on the PCR reads; one entry per CDR3 protein. The table records some 400,000 distinct CDR3 sequences, just over 20% of them present only once. Germline CDR1 reads SGHAT; CDR2 reads FQDESV (reference sequence). V gave up 5 bases and J gave up 8 bases, with 7 bases separating them. This CDR3 contains 12 residues. The clonotype originates from a human donor who donated a stem cell graft to a child with acute myeloid leukemia. The sequenced sample was PBMCs from the stem cell graft donor, obtained from the stem cell graft. The rearrangement links TRBV11-1 to TRBJ2-6; D unclear. CDR3 in amino acids: CASSMGTNVLTF. In DNA form, the CDR3 reads TGTGCCAGCAGCATGGGGACCAACGTCCTGACTTTC.